These 16 T cell receptor beta chains came from one sample sequenced in a study of response to subunit inactivated influenza vaccine (dated by TCRdb to the late 2010s). Libraries were built with RT-PCR. Sequenced using an Illumina HiSeq 2500. TCRdb cleaned the public reads at Q25 with fastp, built clones with MiXCR and kept in-frame beta chains. Duplicate CDR3 protein sequences are folded into a single record with the most common DNA and genes. Here the sample has roughly 500,000 distinct CDR3 sequences; approximately 15% occur a single time. Less than 4% of the sample lies in the top ten. The sequences come from CD4+ T cells sorted from PBMCs, collected around 25 months after vaccination. All receptors come from a man between 50 and 75 years old who received an inactivated influenza vaccine. Donor details come from another sample of the same person, matched by shared clones.

In this sample, this clonotype turned up a few times. V and J are TRBV24-1 and TRBJ2-1; 9 positions match TRBD2. V trimming: 4 bases; J trimming: 2 bases; junction bases outside the gene matches: 5. Germline V gene lookup returns CDR1 KGHDR and CDR2 SFDVKD. CDR3 length equals 16 residues. The DNA for the CDR3 is TGTGCCACCAGTGACCGGAGACTAGCGGCCTACAATGAGCAGTTCTTC. It is translated as CATSDRRLAAYNEQFF.

This clonotype was found a few times. The CDR3 sequence is CASMVASINSQFF. The CDR3, as DNA: TGTGCCAGCATGGTAGCTAGCATTAACAGCCAGTTCTTC. The chain joins TRBV2 to TRBJ2-1; possibly TRBD2 for D (5 bases). This CDR3 region has 13 residues. V shed 7 bases and J shed 13 bases, with 20 bases lying between them. Germline CDR1 reads SNHLY; CDR2 reads FYNNEI.

A few counts support this clonotype. The genes are TRBV4-1 and TRBJ2-2; D remains ambiguous. This CDR3 contains 15 residues. Germline loops: CDR1 MGHRA, CDR2 YSYEKL. V was pared by 5 bases and J by 3 bases, with 13 bases between. CDR3 sequence: CASSGIPRDTGELFF. The CDR3 region has the DNA TGCGCCAGCAGCGGGATCCCGAGAGACACCGGGGAGCTGTTTTTT.

This clonotype came up a few times. Germline and junction disagree at one end, which may indicate a read error. The chain has TRBV7-8 and TRBJ2-7; D gene ambiguous. Per the germline V gene, CDR1 is SGHVS and CDR2 is FQNEAQ. The CDR3 loop spans 15 amino acids. CDR3 in DNA: TGTTCCAGCAGCTTCTCCTTGGCCCTACCCGGCGAGCAGTACTTC. It encodes CSSSFSLALPGEQYF.

This clonotype came up many times. The rearrangement joins TRBV20-1 to TRBJ2-7; 7 bases match TRBD2. The V gene's germline CDR1 is DFQATT and CDR2 SNEGSKA (reference sequence). This CDR3 is built from 14 residues. The trim removed 4 bases at V and 2 bases at J, leaving 8 bases unmatched. The CDR3 region is CSAIIPGGTYEQYF. CDR3 coding DNA: TGCAGTGCTATTATTCCGGGAGGCACCTACGAGCAGTACTTC.

V is TRBV28 and J is TRBJ2-4; D is possibly TRBD1 or TRBD2 (5 bases each). The CDR3 spans 14 residues. V lost 6 bases to trimming and J lost 7 bases, with 16 bases between them. Germline assignment: CDR1 MDHEN and CDR2 SYDVKM. The CDR3 coding sequence is TGTGCCAGCAGCCCCGGGACCCGAGGGAACATTCAGTACTTC. It codes for CASSPGTRGNIQYF.

This clonotype was seen more than once but under ten times. V usage is TRBV2 and J usage is TRBJ1-2, with 8 bases aligning to TRBD1. Unmatched junction bases numbered 6, after V lost 7 bases and J lost 2 bases. The germline CDR1 and CDR2 sequences are SNHLY and FYNNEI. The CDR3 sequence is 14 residues long. CDR3: CASTGTGDNYGYTF. The DNA of the CDR3 is TGTGCCAGCACGGGGACAGGCGACAACTATGGCTACACCTTC. Together with reference TRBV2 and TRBJ1-2, the CDR3 gives the full variable domain: EPEVTQTPSHQVTQMGQEVILRCVPISNHLYFYWYRQILGQKVEFLVSFYNNEISEKSEIFDDQFSVERPDGSNFTLKIRSTKLEDSAMYFCASTGTGDNYGYTFGSGTRLTVV.

At least ten counts were recorded for this clonotype. The V and J genes are TRBV3-1 and TRBJ1-2, with D perhaps TRBD1 (5 bases). The V end lost 2 bases, the J end lost 7 bases, and 11 bases lay between the germline ends. The CDR3 has 13 residues. CDR1 and CDR2 (germline): LGHDT, YNNKEL (reference sequence). For the CDR3, the DNA is TGTGCCAGCAGCCAACAGGGTCGGGGTGGCTACACCTTC. It specifies CASSQQGRGGYTF. Drawing the rest from reference TRBV3-1 and TRBJ1-2, the complete variable domain is DTAVSQTPKYLVTQMGNDKSIKCEQNLGHDTMYWYKQDSKKFLKIMFSYNNKELIINETVPNRFSPKSPDKAHLNLHINSLELGDSAVYFCASSQQGRGGYTFGSGTRLTVV.

The V call is TRBV20-1, the J call TRBJ1-5, with a tentative D call TRBD1 (5 bases). CDR3 size: 15 residues. The V gene's germline CDR1 is DFQATT and CDR2 SNEGSKA (reference sequence). Trimming stripped 0 bases from V and 1 base from J, with 10 bases between. The CDR3 is CSARDKGISNQPQHF. The CDR3 DNA reads as TGCAGTGCTAGAGATAAGGGGATAAGCAATCAGCCCCAGCATTTT.

This clonotype has a handful of counts. The DNA of the CDR3 is TGTGCCAGCAGCCTGGCGCTAGCGGGACCCGGCAATGAGCAGTTCTTC. It yields the protein CASSLALAGPGNEQFF. V gene TRBV11-2 combines with J gene TRBJ2-1; 9 bases match TRBD2. This CDR3 has 16 amino acids. The ends lost 5 bases at V and 6 bases at J; junction bases unmatched: 11. Germline V gives CDR1 SGHAT, CDR2 FQNNGV. Together with reference TRBV11-2 and TRBJ2-1, the CDR3 gives the full variable domain: EAGVAQSPRYKIIEKRQSVAFWCNPISGHATLYWYQQILGQGPKLLIQFQNNGVVDDSQLPKDRFSAERLKGVDSTLKIQPAKLEDSAVYLCASSLALAGPGNEQFFGPGTRLTVL.

This clonotype was recorded a few times. The chain couples TRBV12-3 or TRBV12-4 to TRBJ2-3, with D possibly TRBD1 on 6 matching bases. Trimming took 5 bases from V and 1 from J, leaving 13 bases between them. The CDR3 covers 15 residues. The CDR3 protein is CASSLQGIRTDTQYF. The CDR3 DNA follows: TGTGCCAGCAGTCTACAGGGTATTCGCACAGATACGCAGTATTTT.

The J gene is TRBJ2-2, the V gene TRBV2; 7 bases fit TRBD1. V dropped 11 bases and J dropped 1; count of bases not matched to a gene: 7. The CDR3 is 14 amino acids. In germline, CDR1 is SNHLY, CDR2 FYNNEI. The CDR3 nucleotides read TGTGCCGGACGGAGGACAGGGAACACCGGGGAGCTGTTTTTT. Its protein is CAGRRTGNTGELFF.

In this sample, this clonotype turned up a few times. This CDR3 reads CASSEQGIPYEQYF. The CDR3 nucleotides read TGTGCCAGCAGCGAACAGGGGATCCCCTACGAGCAGTACTTC. This sequence joins TRBV9 and TRBJ2-7; 7 bases align to TRBD1. Germline V CDR1 and CDR2: SGDLS, YYNGEE. The CDR3 is made up of 14 amino acids. The J segment lost 2 bases and the V segment lost 3 bases, leaving 5 bases of the junction unmatched.

The chain links TRBV12-3 or TRBV12-4 to TRBJ1-6, with D hard to call. This CDR3 comprises 14 residues. The V gene lost 8 bases and the J gene lost 6 bases, with 14 bases spanning the gap. The CDR3 region is CASRPSRGNSPLHF. CDR3 in DNA: TGTGCCAGCCGCCCCTCCCGGGGTAATTCACCCCTCCACTTT.

This clonotype has just a few counts. The V and J genes are TRBV6-2 or TRBV6-3 and TRBJ1-5, with a weak D call TRBD1 (6 bases). This CDR3 contains 20 residues. Deletions cut 4 bases from V and 7 bases from J, with 32 bases between. In germline, CDR1 is MNHEY, CDR2 SVGEGT. The CDR3 DNA is TGTGCCAGCAGTTTCCAATTACGTTTTGACAGGCTGAACGAATTGCAGCCCCAGCATTTT. It specifies CASSFQLRFDRLNELQPQHF.

The chain has TRBV20-1 and TRBJ2-7; D might be TRBD1 (5 bases). CDR3 length: 16 residues. Germline loops: CDR1 DFQATT, CDR2 SNEGSKA (reference sequence). The V end was cut by 3 bases, the J end by 2 bases, with 20 bases between. CDR3 protein: CSARRQGGDWAYEQYF. In DNA form, the CDR3 reads TGCAGTGCTAGGAGGCAGGGTGGTGATTGGGCCTACGAGCAGTACTTC.